This T cell receptor (beta chain) is drawn from a study of T cell responses to AZD1222 COVID-19 vaccine. For the study at large: Timing groups of about 4 and about 12 weeks for second doses were pooled. Study-wide findings and caveats: Of the AZD1222 recipients, only six or seven were seropositive at baseline.

In its sample, this clone was seen a few times. Its matching antigen is unknown. Libraries were prepared by immunoSEQ multiplex PCR; TCRdb keeps only in-frame clonotypes and omits some of them. The sample shows about 110,000 clones, roughly 87% of them seen only once. Germline CDR1 is MGHRA and CDR2 is YSYEKL. V was clipped by 1 base and J by 4 bases, with 19 bases between them. The CDR3 runs to 17 residues. The sequence was obtained from an adult in good health. The source material was peripheral blood, sampled on day 0 of AZD1222 vaccination. The chain combines TRBV4-1 with TRBJ1-2; possible D gene TRBD1, 5 bases. The CDR3 loop reads CASSQAYRGGRFYGYTF. DNA of the CDR3: TGCGCCAGCAGCCAAGCGTATCGGGGGGGGAGATTCTATGGCTACACCTTC.